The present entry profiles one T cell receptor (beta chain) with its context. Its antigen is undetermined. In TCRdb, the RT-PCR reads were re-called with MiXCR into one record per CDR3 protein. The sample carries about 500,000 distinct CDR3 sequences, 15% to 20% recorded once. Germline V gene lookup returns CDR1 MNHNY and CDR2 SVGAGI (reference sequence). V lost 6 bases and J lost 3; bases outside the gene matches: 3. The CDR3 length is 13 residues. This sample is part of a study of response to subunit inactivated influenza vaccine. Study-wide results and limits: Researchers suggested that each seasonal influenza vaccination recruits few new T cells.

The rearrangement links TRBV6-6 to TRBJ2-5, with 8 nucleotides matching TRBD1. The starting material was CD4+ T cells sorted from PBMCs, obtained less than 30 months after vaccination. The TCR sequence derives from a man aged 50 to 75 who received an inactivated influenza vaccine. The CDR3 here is CASRMTGEETQYF. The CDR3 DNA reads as TGTGCCAGCAGGATGACAGGGGAAGAGACCCAGTACTTC.